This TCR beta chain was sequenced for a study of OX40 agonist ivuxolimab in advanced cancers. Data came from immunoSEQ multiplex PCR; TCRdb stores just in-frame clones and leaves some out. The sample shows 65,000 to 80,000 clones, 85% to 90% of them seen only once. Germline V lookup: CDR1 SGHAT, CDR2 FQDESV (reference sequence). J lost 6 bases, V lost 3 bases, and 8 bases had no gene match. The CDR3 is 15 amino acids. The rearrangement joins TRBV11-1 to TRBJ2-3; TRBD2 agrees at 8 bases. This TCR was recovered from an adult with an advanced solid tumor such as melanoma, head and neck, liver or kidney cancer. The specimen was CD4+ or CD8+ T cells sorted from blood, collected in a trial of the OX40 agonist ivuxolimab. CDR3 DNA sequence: TGTGCCAGCAGCTTCAGTAGCGGGGCCGGGGATACGCAGTATTTT. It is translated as CASSFSSGAGDTQYF.